These 21 T cell receptor beta chains were all obtained from the same sample, sequenced in a study of cytomegalovirus exposure and HLA in healthy donors. The study ran its PCR with 60 Vbeta and 13 Jbeta primers. Sequencing was performed with immunoSEQ multiplex PCR; in TCRdb, only in-frame clones are kept and a portion is missing. This table holds roughly 200,000 clones, roughly 80% found once. The sample was PBMCs. The receptor source for this set is a man between 25 and 39 years old in good health and CMV-seronegative.

The V gene is TRBV6-5, the J gene TRBJ2-4; D might be TRBD2 (5 bases). The V end was cut by 2 bases, the J end by 3 bases, with 11 bases between. The CDR3 spans 15 residues. Germline V gene sequence: CDR1 MNHEY, CDR2 SVGAGI. As DNA, the CDR3 is TGTGCCAGCAGTTACCTTCCCCGGGACAAAAACATTCAGTACTTC. This translates into CASSYLPRDKNIQYF.

The chain recombines TRBV7-8 with TRBJ1-3; D possibly corresponds to TRBD1 (6 bases). Trimming removed 5 bases from V and 0 bases from J, with 14 bases in between. Germline V gives CDR1 SGHVS, CDR2 FQNEAQ. The CDR3 is made up of 16 amino acids. The CDR3 DNA reads TGTGCCAGCAGCGGAAACAGGGCCCCCTCTGGAAACACCATATATTTT. Its protein is CASSGNRAPSGNTIYF.

The chain couples TRBV27 to TRBJ1-1, with D possibly TRBD1 on 6 matching bases. Trimming took off 7 bases at V and 0 bases at J, with 18 bases between the two ends. There are 16 residues in the CDR3. The germline CDR1 and CDR2 sequences are MNHEY and SMNVEV (reference sequence). DNA of the CDR3: TGTGCCAGCACCCAAATGACGCAGGGGTTGAACACTGAAGCTTTCTTT. It specifies CASTQMTQGLNTEAFF.

This clone was recorded once. The chain couples TRBV28 to TRBJ2-3, with 10 bases that match TRBD1. Looked up from germline, CDR1 is MDHEN and CDR2 is SYDVKM. The CDR3 is made up of 15 amino acids. V lost 4 bases, J lost 5 bases, and 6 bases stayed unmatched. CDR3 amino acids: CASSSDRGRLDTQYF. CDR3 sequence (DNA): TGTGCCAGCAGTTCAGACAGGGGGCGCTTAGATACGCAGTATTTT.

This chain uses TRBV5-1 with TRBJ2-2; a weak D match, TRBD1 (5 bases). CDR1 is SGHRS, CDR2 YFSETQ, per germline. The germline V and J ends were trimmed by 0 bases and 6 bases, with 15 bases remaining between them. The CDR3 consists of 16 residues. The CDR3 protein is CASSLGQGTLSGELFF. Here the CDR3 DNA reads TGCGCCAGCAGCTTGGGCCAGGGAACCCTGTCCGGGGAGCTGTTTTTT.

The chain recombines TRBV5-8 with TRBJ2-5, with 7 bases fitting TRBD1. The germline V gene encodes CDR1 SGHTS and CDR2 YDEGEE. This CDR3 has 14 amino acids. J was trimmed by 5 bases and V by 5 bases; bases with no gene match: 9. The CDR3 nucleotides are TGTGCCAGCAGGGGGACAGCCCCCGGGGAGACCCAGTACTTC. Amino acid sequence: CASRGTAPGETQYF.

CDR3 nucleotides: TGTGCCAGTAGCCAGGGTTTGAACACTGAAGCTTTCTTT. It yields the protein CASSQGLNTEAFF. The rearrangement links TRBV19 to TRBJ1-1, with D possibly matching TRBD1 (5 bases). The CDR3 has 13 amino acids. The V gene's germline CDR1 is LNHDA and CDR2 SQIVND (reference sequence). The V end lost 6 bases, the J end lost 0 bases, and 8 bases lay between the germline ends.

The rearrangement uses TRBV11-2 and TRBJ2-7; 7 nucleotides match TRBD1. V was pared by 1 base and J by 3 bases, with 6 bases of the junction left unmatched. The CDR3 loop spans 15 amino acids. The germline V gene has CDR1 SGHAT and CDR2 FQNNGV. The CDR3 bases are TGTGCCAGCAGCTTAGCCTCGGGACAGCTCTACGAGCAGTACTTC. It translates to CASSLASGQLYEQYF.

The rearrangement uses TRBV5-6 and TRBJ2-3; D is perhaps TRBD1 (5 bases). The ends were cut back, 7 bases at V and 2 bases at J, with 20 bases in the middle. Germline V gene data show CDR1 as SGHDT and CDR2 as YYEEEE. This CDR3 contains 16 residues. The CDR3 spells CASHRGARAPTDTQYF. The CDR3 DNA reads as TGTGCCAGCCACCGTGGGGCGAGAGCCCCCACAGATACGCAGTATTTT.

The chain links TRBV28 to TRBJ1-2; the match to TRBD1 covers 9 bases. The V gene's germline CDR1 is MDHEN and CDR2 SYDVKM. The V segment lost 4 bases and the J segment 4 bases; nucleotides outside the gene matches: 7. The CDR3 extends over 15 amino acids. In nucleotides, the CDR3 is TGTGCCAGCAGTTCTCCGGGACAGGGAACCTATGGCTACACCTTC. Residues: CASSSPGQGTYGYTF.

The V call is TRBV18, the J call TRBJ1-5; no definite D call. V lost 4 bases and J 2 bases, leaving 6 bases between the germline ends. Germline V gene data show CDR1 as KGHSH and CDR2 as LQKENI. The CDR3 consists of 13 residues. In nucleotides, the CDR3 is TGTGCCAGCTCACAGGGAGGCAATCAGCCCCAGCATTTT. This sequence encodes CASSQGGNQPQHF.

The J gene is TRBJ2-2, the V gene TRBV27; D gene ambiguous. Trimming stripped 5 bases from V and 2 bases from J, with 12 bases between. The CDR3 runs 15 residues. Germline loops: CDR1 MNHEY, CDR2 SMNVEV (reference sequence). CDR3 DNA sequence: TGTGCCAGCAGTCCCTCTCGGTTTAACACCGGGGAGCTGTTTTTT. Its translation is CASSPSRFNTGELFF.

This clone appeared a few times. The chain recombines TRBV6-1 with TRBJ2-2; TRBD2 matches at 10 bases. CDR1 and CDR2 (germline): MNHNS, SASEGT. The CDR3 contains 14 residues. V trimming: 8 bases; J trimming: 6 bases; junction bases outside the gene matches: 6. The CDR3 loop is CASWSGGAAGELFF. CDR3 DNA: TGTGCCAGCTGGAGCGGGGGGGCGGCCGGGGAGCTGTTTTTT.

This clone was seen only once. The chain is built from TRBV5-1 and TRBJ1-4, with D unclear. CDR1 and CDR2 from the germline V gene are SGHRS and YFSETQ. This CDR3 has 15 residues. Trimming took off 0 bases at V and 8 bases at J, with 14 bases between the two ends. In nucleotides, the CDR3 is TGCGCCAGCAGCTTGGTTCGATCGGAGGGCGAAAAACTGTTTTTT. Its protein product is CASSLVRSEGEKLFF. Full variable domain (missing parts from reference TRBV5-1 and TRBJ1-4): KAGVTQTPRYLIKTRGQQVTLSCSPISGHRSVSWYQQTPGQGLQFLFEYFSETQRNKGNFPGRFSGRQFSNSRSEMNVSTLELGDSALYLCASSLVRSEGEKLFFGSGTQLSVL.

This chain joins TRBV7-9 and TRBJ2-7, with D maybe TRBD2 (6 bases). Trimming left V 1 base short and J 6 bases short, with 13 bases between. The CDR3 is made up of 14 amino acids. Per the germline V gene, CDR1 is SEHNR and CDR2 is FQNEAQ (reference sequence). DNA of the CDR3: TGTGCCAGCAGCTTAGGGAAGGCTAGCGCCGAGCAGTACTTC. Translated, it gives CASSLGKASAEQYF.

The J gene is TRBJ2-5, the V gene TRBV7-9; TRBD1 matches 7 bases. V shed 5 bases, J shed 5 bases, and the junction held 14 bases outside the gene matches. The CDR3 contains 16 residues. Germline CDR1 and CDR2: SEHNR and FQNEAQ (reference sequence). In DNA, the CDR3 is TGTGCCAGCAGCCTCTTCTTGACAGGGCGTGGCGAGACCCAGTACTTC. Protein: CASSLFLTGRGETQYF.

The rearrangement uses TRBV4-3 and TRBJ1-1; 9 nucleotides agree with TRBD1. V was pared by 4 bases and J by 5 bases, with 5 bases of the junction left unmatched. In germline, CDR1 is LGHNA, CDR2 YSLEER. This CDR3 contains 14 residues. Here the CDR3 DNA reads TGCGCCAGCAGCCGGGACAGGGTTGGGACTGAAGCTTTCTTT. It codes for CASSRDRVGTEAFF.

The chain has TRBV5-1 and TRBJ2-3; TRBD2 agrees at 9 bases. The CDR3 spans 15 residues. With V trimmed by 4 bases and J by 1 base, 4 bases remained unmatched. Germline CDR1 SGHRS, CDR2 YFSETQ. CDR3 in DNA: TGCGCCAGCAGCGAATTAGCGGGGGGCACAGATACGCAGTATTTT. It is translated as CASSELAGGTDTQYF.

This chain joins TRBV29-1 and TRBJ2-5; possible D gene TRBD1, 6 bases. Germline CDR1 SQVTM, CDR2 ANQGSEA. V dropped 7 bases and J dropped 4 bases, with 16 bases sitting between them. This CDR3 spans 13 amino acids. The CDR3 nucleotides are TGCAGCGGGGTAGGGGGAATAGGAGAGACCCAGTACTTC. It specifies CSGVGGIGETQYF.

The genes are TRBV7-8 and TRBJ2-5, with TRBD1 as a possible D gene (6 bases). This CDR3 comprises 14 residues. CDR1 and CDR2 (germline): SGHVS, FQNEAQ. V lost 2 bases to trimming and J lost 4 bases, with 11 bases between them. The CDR3, as DNA: TGTGCCAGCAGCTTACCGCAGGGGCGAGAGACCCAGTACTTC. This encodes CASSLPQGRETQYF.

The chain has TRBV5-6 and TRBJ2-5; TRBD1 is a possible D gene (6 bases). Germline V lookup: CDR1 SGHDT, CDR2 YYEEEE. The CDR3 loop spans 15 amino acids. Trimming left V 0 bases short and J 5 bases short, with 14 bases between. The CDR3 loop reads CASSLGTEVGETQYF. CDR3 coding DNA: TGTGCCAGCAGCTTGGGGACAGAAGTCGGCGAGACCCAGTACTTC.